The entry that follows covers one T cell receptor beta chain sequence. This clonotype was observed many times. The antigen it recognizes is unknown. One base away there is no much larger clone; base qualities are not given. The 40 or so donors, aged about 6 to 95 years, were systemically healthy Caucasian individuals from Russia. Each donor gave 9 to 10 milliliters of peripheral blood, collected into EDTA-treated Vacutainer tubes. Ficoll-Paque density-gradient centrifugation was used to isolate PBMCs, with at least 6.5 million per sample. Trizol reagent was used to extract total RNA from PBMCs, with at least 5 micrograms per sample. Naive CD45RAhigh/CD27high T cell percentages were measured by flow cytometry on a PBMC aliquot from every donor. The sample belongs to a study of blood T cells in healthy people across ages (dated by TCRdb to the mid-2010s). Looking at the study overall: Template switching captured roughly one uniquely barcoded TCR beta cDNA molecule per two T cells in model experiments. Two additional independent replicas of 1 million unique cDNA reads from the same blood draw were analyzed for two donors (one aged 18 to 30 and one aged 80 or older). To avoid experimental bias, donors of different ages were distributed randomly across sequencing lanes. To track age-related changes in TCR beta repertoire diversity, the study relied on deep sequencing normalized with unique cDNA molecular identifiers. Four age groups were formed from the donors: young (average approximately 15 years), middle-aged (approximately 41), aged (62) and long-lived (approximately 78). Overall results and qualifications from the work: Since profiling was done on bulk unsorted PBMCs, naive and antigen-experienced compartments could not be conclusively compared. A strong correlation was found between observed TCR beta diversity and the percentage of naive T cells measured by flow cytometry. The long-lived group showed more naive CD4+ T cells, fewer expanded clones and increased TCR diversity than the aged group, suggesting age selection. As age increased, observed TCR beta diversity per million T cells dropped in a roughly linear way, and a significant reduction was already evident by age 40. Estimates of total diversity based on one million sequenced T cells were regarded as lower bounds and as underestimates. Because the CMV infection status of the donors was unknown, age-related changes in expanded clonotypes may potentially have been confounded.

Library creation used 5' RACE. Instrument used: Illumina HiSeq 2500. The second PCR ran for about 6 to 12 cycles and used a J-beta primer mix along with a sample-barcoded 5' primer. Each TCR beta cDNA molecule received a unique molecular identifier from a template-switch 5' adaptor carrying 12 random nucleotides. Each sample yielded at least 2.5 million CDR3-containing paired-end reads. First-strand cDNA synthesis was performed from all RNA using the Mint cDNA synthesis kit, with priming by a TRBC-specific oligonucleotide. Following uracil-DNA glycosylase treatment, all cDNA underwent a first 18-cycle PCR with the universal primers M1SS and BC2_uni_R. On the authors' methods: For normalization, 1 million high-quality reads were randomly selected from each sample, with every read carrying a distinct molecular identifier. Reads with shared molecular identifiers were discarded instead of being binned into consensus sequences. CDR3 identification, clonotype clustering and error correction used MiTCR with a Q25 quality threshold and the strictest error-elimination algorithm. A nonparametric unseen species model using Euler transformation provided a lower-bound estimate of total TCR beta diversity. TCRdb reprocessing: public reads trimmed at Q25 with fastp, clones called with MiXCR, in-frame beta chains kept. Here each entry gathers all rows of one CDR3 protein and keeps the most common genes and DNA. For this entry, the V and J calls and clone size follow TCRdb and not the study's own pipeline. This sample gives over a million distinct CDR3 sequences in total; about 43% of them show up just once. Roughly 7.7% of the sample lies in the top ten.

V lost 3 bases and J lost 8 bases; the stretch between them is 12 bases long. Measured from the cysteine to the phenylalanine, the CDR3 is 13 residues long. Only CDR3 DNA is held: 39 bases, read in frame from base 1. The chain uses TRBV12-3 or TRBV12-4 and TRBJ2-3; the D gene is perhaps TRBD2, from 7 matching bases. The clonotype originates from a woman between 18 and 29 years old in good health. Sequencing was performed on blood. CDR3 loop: CASSFEGGVTQYF. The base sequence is TGTGCCAGCAGTTTTGAGGGGGGGGTTACGCAGTATTTT.